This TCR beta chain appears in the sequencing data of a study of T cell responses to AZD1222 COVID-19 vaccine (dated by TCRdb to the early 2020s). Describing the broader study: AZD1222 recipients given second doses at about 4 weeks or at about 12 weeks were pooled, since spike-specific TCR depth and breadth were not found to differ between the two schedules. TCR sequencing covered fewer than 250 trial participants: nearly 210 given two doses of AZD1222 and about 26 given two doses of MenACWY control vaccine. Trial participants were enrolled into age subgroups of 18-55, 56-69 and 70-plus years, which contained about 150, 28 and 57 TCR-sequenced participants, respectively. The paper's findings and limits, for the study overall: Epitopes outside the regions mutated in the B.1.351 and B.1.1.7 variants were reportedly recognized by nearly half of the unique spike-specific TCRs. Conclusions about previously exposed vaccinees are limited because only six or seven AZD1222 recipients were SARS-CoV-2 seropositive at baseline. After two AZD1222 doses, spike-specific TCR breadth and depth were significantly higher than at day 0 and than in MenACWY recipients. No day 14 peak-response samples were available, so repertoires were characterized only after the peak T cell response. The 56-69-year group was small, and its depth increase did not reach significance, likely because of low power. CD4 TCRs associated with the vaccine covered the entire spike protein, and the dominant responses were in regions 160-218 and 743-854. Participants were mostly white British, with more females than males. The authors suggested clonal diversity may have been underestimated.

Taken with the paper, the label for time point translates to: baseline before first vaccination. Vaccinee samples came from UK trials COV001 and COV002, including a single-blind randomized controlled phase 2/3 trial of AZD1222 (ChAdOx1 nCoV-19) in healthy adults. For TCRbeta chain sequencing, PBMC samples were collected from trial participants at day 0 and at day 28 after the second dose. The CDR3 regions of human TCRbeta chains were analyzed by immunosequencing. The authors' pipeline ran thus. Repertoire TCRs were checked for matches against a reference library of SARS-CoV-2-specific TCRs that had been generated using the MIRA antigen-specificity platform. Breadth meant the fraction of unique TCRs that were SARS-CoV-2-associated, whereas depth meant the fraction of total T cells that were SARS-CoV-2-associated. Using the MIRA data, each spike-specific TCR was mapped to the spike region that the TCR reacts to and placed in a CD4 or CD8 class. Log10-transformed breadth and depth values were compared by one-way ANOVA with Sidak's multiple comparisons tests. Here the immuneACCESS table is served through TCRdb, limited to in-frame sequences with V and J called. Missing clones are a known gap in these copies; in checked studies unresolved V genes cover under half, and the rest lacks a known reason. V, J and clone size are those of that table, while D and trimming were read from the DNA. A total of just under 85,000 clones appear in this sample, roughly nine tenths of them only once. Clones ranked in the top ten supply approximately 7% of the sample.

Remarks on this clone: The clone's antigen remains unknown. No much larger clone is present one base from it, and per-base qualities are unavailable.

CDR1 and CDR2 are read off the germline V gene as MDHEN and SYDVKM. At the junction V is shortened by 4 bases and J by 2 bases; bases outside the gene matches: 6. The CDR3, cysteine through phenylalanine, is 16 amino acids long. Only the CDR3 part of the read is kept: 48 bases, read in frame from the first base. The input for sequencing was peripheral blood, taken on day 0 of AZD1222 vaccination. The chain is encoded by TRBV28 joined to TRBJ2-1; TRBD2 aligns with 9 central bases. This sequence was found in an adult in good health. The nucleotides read TGTGCCAGCAGTTCCGGAGGACTAGCGCCCTACAATGAGCAGTTCTTC. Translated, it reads CASSSGGLAPYNEQFF.